Shown below are 8 T cell receptor beta chains from a single sample sequenced in a study of blood T cell repertoires in COVID-19. The protocol was immunoSEQ multiplex PCR, while the TCRdb copy is restricted to in-frame clones and leaves out a portion. The data hold about 100,000 clones, with roughly 90% observed a single time. Sequencing was done on a sample of peripheral blood. Receptor source: a human donor in a cohort sampled during active COVID-19.

The chain combines TRBV30 with TRBJ1-1; D may be TRBD1 (5 bases). This CDR3 has 12 amino acids. CDR1 and CDR2 (germline): GTSNPN, SVGIG (reference sequence). V was shortened by 1 base and J by 5 bases, with 8 bases between the two germline ends. The CDR3 is CAWSERGTEAFF. The CDR3, as DNA: TGTGCCTGGAGTGAACGGGGGACTGAAGCTTTCTTT.

V gene TRBV5-1 combines with J gene TRBJ2-7; D is undetermined. This CDR3 has 13 amino acids. Germline V gene lookup returns CDR1 SGHRS and CDR2 YFSETQ. V lost 0 bases and J lost 3, with 7 bases in between. CDR3 protein: CASSLESYYEQYF. The CDR3 nucleotides are TGCGCCAGCAGCTTGGAGTCCTACTACGAGCAGTACTTC.

This chain connects TRBV10-3 to TRBJ1-2; 8 nucleotides agree with TRBD1. With 5 bases clipped from V and 4 bases from J, the junction kept 9 bases outside the gene matches. The CDR3 consists of 15 residues. Germline V CDR1 and CDR2: ENHRY, SYGVKD. The CDR3 is CAISPGPGGLYGYTF. In DNA form, the CDR3 reads TGTGCCATCAGTCCTGGGCCAGGGGGCCTCTATGGCTACACCTTC.

V and J are TRBV4-1 and TRBJ2-1, with TRBD2 as a possible D gene (6 bases). The germline CDR1 and CDR2 sequences are MGHRA and YSYEKL. The V end lost 1 base, the J end lost 5 bases, and 9 bases lay between the germline ends. CDR3 length: 14 residues. The chain's CDR3 is CASSQGGGHNEQFF. DNA of the CDR3: TGCGCCAGCAGCCAAGGGGGAGGCCACAATGAGCAGTTCTTC.

This sequence joins TRBV27 and TRBJ2-3; 7 bases match TRBD1. V lost 5 bases to trimming and J lost 2 bases; unmatched junction nucleotides: 7. Germline V gene data show CDR1 as MNHEY and CDR2 as SMNVEV (reference sequence). This CDR3 is 15 amino acids long. The CDR3, as DNA: TGTGCCAGCAGTAGCCGGGACAGCCTCACAGATACGCAGTATTTT. Translated, it gives CASSSRDSLTDTQYF.

V gene TRBV7-6 combines with J gene TRBJ1-5; 9 bases fit TRBD1. The trim removed 0 bases at V and 7 bases at J, leaving 7 bases unmatched. Per germline, CDR1 SGHVS and CDR2 FNYEAQ. The CDR3 covers 16 residues. The CDR3 nucleotides are TGTGCCAGCAGCTTAGCGAGGGGACAGGGTCCCCAGCCCCAGCATTTT. Its protein product is CASSLARGQGPQPQHF.

The genes are TRBV6-5 and TRBJ1-5; the match to TRBD1 covers 9 bases. This CDR3 is 14 amino acids long. V gave up 8 bases and J gave up 5 bases; unmatched junction bases: 7. Germline loops: CDR1 MNHEY, CDR2 SVGAGI. In nucleotides, the CDR3 is TGTGCCAGCGCGCCGGGACAGGGATATCAGCCCCAGCATTTT. As protein: CASAPGQGYQPQHF.

The rearrangement joins TRBV7-9 to TRBJ2-7; unclear D gene. V was pared by 2 bases and J by 0 bases, with 8 bases between. The germline gives CDR1 SEHNR, CDR2 FQNEAQ (reference sequence). The CDR3 loop spans 14 amino acids. DNA of the CDR3: TGTGCCAGCAGCTTAAGTCTAGTCTCCTACGAGCAGTACTTC. It yields the protein CASSLSLVSYEQYF.